Listed here is a single T cell receptor (beta chain). Antigen unknown. This specimen comes from a study of T cell responses to AZD1222 COVID-19 vaccine. Study-wide results and caveats: Nearly half of the spike-specific TCRs reportedly recognize variant regions that carry no mutations.

The protocol was immunoSEQ multiplex PCR, while the TCRdb copy is restricted to in-frame clones and leaves out a portion. The data hold about 130,000 clones, with roughly 93% observed a single time. The CDR3 is made up of 13 amino acids. Trimming left V 5 bases short and J 3 bases short, with 9 bases between. Germline CDR1 and CDR2: PRHDT and FYEKMQ (reference sequence). This clonotype was sampled from an adult who received the AZD1222 COVID-19 vaccine. This chain joins TRBV13 and TRBJ2-3; D unresolved. This specimen was peripheral blood, taken 28 days after the second AZD1222 dose. This chain's CDR3 is CASSQRSTDTQYF. The CDR3 coding sequence is TGTGCCAGCAGCCAAAGGTCAACAGATACGCAGTATTTT.